The clone carrying this T cell receptor beta chain was found many times. Its specificity is not known. The sample is drawn from a study of T-cell reconstitution after alpha-beta-depleted transplantation in children. Study results and limitations: It was newly produced T cells that mostly accounted for T-cell counts and diversity one year after transplant. High day-60 TCRbeta diversity in some patients came from surviving recipient T cells and thymic progenitors.

J lost 3 bases, V lost 0 bases, and 6 bases had no gene match. Germline assignment: CDR1 LGHNA and CDR2 YSLEER. The CDR3 extends over 16 amino acids. Unique molecular identifiers featured in how the TCRbeta library was prepared. TCRdb re-analysed the PCR reads in MiXCR, keeping a single row per CDR3 protein. The sample shows roughly 70,000 distinct CDR3 sequences, 4.9% of them seen only once. The chain joins TRBV4-3 to TRBJ2-7; 9 bases are shared with TRBD2. The clonotype was recovered from a boy under two years old who had a stem cell transplant for acute myeloid leukemia, so the T cells may come from the graft donor. The sample was PBMCs, mostly from graft donor cells, taken 180 days after TCRalphabeta/CD19-depleted stem cell transplant. The CDR3, as DNA: TGCGCCAGCAGCCAAGATAGCCTAGCGGGGAGCTACGAGCAGTACTTC. Its translation is CASSQDSLAGSYEQYF.